A single sample is the source of the 28 T cell receptor beta chains below, sequenced in a study of T cells after yellow fever vaccination. TCRdb re-derived calls from the 5' RACE reads in MiXCR, one entry per CDR3 protein. The sample carries 250,000 or so distinct CDR3 sequences, over 3% recorded once. The sample consisted of PBMCs, taken 15 days after the yellow fever booster vaccination. Receptors were obtained from a young man who received the YFV17D yellow fever vaccine.

The chain employs TRBV7-9 and TRBJ2-1; possible D gene TRBD1, 8 bases. CDR1 and CDR2 from the germline V gene are SEHNR and FQNEAQ (reference sequence). This CDR3 contains 17 residues. Trimming removed 5 bases from V and 8 bases from J, with 25 bases in between. CDR3 bases: TGTGCCAGCAGCGAGACTCGCGGGGGACAGGCTTTGGATGAGCAGTTCTTC. It yields the protein CASSETRGGQALDEQFF.

This clonotype was seen ten or more times. The chain joins TRBV15 to TRBJ2-1, with TRBD2 identical over 8 bases. Germline loops: CDR1 LNHNV, CDR2 YYDKDF (reference sequence). The CDR3 is 15 amino acids. Trimming took 1 base from V and 6 from J; bases not matched to a gene: 5. This CDR3 reads CATSRGIAGSNEQFF. CDR3 nucleotide sequence: TGTGCCACCAGCAGAGGGATAGCGGGGAGCAATGAGCAGTTCTTC.

This clonotype occurred many times. The chain is built from TRBV10-1 and TRBJ1-6; a weak D match, TRBD1 (6 bases). V lost 4 bases and J 7 bases, leaving 8 bases between the germline ends. The CDR3 spans 13 residues. From germline, CDR1 is WNHNN and CDR2 SYGVQD (reference sequence). The CDR3 loop is CASSGQVNSPLHF. CDR3 DNA sequence: TGCGCCAGCAGTGGACAGGTGAATTCACCCCTCCACTTT.

Many counts were recorded for this clonotype. The chain joins TRBV19 to TRBJ1-1; 7 bases align to TRBD1. V was pared by 1 base and J by 3 bases, with 2 bases of the junction left unmatched. Germline-derived CDR1 and CDR2 are LNHDA and SQIVND (reference sequence). The CDR3 sequence is 14 residues long. CDR3 protein: CASSIGGQHTEAFF. The CDR3 nucleotides read TGTGCCAGTAGTATAGGGGGACAGCACACTGAAGCTTTCTTT.

This clonotype has ten or more counts. The gene calls are TRBV9 and TRBJ1-1, with D possibly matching TRBD1 (6 bases). The V end lost 0 bases, the J end lost 0 bases, and 6 bases lay between the germline ends. The CDR3 is 14 residues long. CDR1 and CDR2 (germline): SGDLS, YYNGEE. CDR3 DNA sequence: TGTGCCAGCAGCGTAGACAGGGTGAACACTGAAGCTTTCTTT. This encodes CASSVDRVNTEAFF.

This clonotype was seen many times. The J gene is TRBJ1-1, the V gene TRBV5-1; D might be TRBD1 (5 bases). Germline CDR1 reads SGHRS; CDR2 reads YFSETQ. The CDR3 runs 16 residues. V dropped 7 bases and J dropped 4 bases, with 23 bases sitting between them. CDR3 amino acids: CASSWYGQGSGTEAFF. The CDR3 DNA is TGCGCCAGCTCCTGGTATGGGCAGGGATCCGGCACTGAAGCTTTCTTT.

This clonotype was seen ten or more times. The V and J genes are TRBV5-1 and TRBJ2-3; TRBD1 matches at 8 bases. Germline CDR1 reads SGHRS; CDR2 reads YFSETQ. CDR3 length: 12 residues. Trimming at V came to 4 bases and at J to 11 bases, leaving 6 bases not matched to a gene. CDR3: CASSGDRTEQYF. As DNA, the CDR3 is TGCGCCAGCAGCGGGGACAGGACAGAGCAGTATTTT. The full variable domain, in which reference TRBV5-1 and TRBJ2-3 provide the parts outside the CDR3, is KAGVTQTPRYLIKTRGQQVTLSCSPISGHRSVSWYQQTPGQGLQFLFEYFSETQRNKGNFPGRFSGRQFSNSRSEMNVSTLELGDSALYLCASSGDRTEQYFGPGTRLTVL.

This clonotype has a count of ten or more. This chain links TRBV7-2 with TRBJ1-5; D is uncertain. The V and J ends lost 8 bases and 6 bases respectively, with 14 bases between them. Germline V gives CDR1 SGHTA, CDR2 FQGNSA. This CDR3 has 13 residues. The chain's CDR3 is CASAWAGGQPQHF. The CDR3 bases are TGTGCCAGCGCATGGGCAGGTGGTCAGCCCCAGCATTTT. The full variable domain, completed using reference TRBV7-2 and TRBJ1-5, is GAGVSQSPSNKVTEKGKDVELRCDPISGHTALYWYRQSLGQGLEFLIYFQGNSAPDKSGLPSDRFSAERTGGSVSTLTIQRTQQEDSAVYLCASAWAGGQPQHFGDGTRLSIL.

As DNA, the CDR3 is TGCGCCAGCAGCCAAAGAACAGGGGGCGATAACACCCTCCACTTT. Its protein is CASSQRTGGDNTLHF. The chain joins TRBV4-1 to TRBJ1-6; 9 nucleotides align to TRBD1. The V and J ends lost 2 bases and 14 bases, in that order; junction bases with no gene match: 10. This CDR3 is built from 15 residues. Germline V gene data show CDR1 as MGHRA and CDR2 as YSYEKL.

This clonotype was observed many times. CDR3 amino acids: CASRETGDGYTF. The DNA for the CDR3 is TGTGCCAGCAGAGAAACGGGTGATGGCTACACCTTC. This rearrangement joins TRBV2 to TRBJ1-2; D call uncertain. This CDR3 region has 12 residues. Trimming removed 6 bases from V and 6 bases from J, with 11 bases in between. Germline CDR1 reads SNHLY; CDR2 reads FYNNEI.

This clonotype was observed many times. The chain uses TRBV18 and TRBJ1-1; D is undetermined. The V end was cut by 2 bases, the J end by 1 base, with 11 bases between. Looked up from germline, CDR1 is KGHSH and CDR2 is LQKENI. The length of the CDR3 is 15 residues. CDR3 sequence (DNA): TGTGCCAGCTCACCAATTGCAGCCAAGAACACTGAAGCTTTCTTT. Residues: CASSPIAAKNTEAFF.

This clonotype was picked up many times. The rearrangement uses TRBV12-3 or TRBV12-4 and TRBJ1-2; the D gene is possibly TRBD1 (5 bases). The CDR3 totals 14 residues. Trimming removed 10 bases from V and 0 bases from J, with 15 bases in between. The CDR3 loop is CATSTGGANYGYTF. The CDR3 coding sequence is TGTGCCACCTCGACGGGGGGGGCTAACTATGGCTACACCTTC.

This clonotype was detected ten times or more. The V gene is TRBV10-3, the J gene TRBJ1-1; 8 bases match TRBD1. This CDR3 comprises 12 residues. J was trimmed by 6 bases and V by 6 bases; bases with no gene match: 3. The germline CDR1 and CDR2 sequences are ENHRY and SYGVKD. The CDR3 sequence: CAIRGRGPEAFF. Here the CDR3 DNA reads TGTGCCATCAGGGGCAGGGGGCCTGAAGCTTTCTTT.

This clonotype was detected many times. The V gene is TRBV6-4, the J gene TRBJ2-3, with TRBD2 matching over 12 bases. Germline-derived CDR1 and CDR2 are MRHNA and SNTAGT. The CDR3 loop spans 15 amino acids. V was clipped by 4 bases and J by 5 bases; unmatched bases: 4. This CDR3 reads CASSVLAGGGDTQYF. The CDR3 DNA sequence: TGTGCCAGCAGTGTACTAGCGGGGGGTGGAGATACGCAGTATTTT.

This clonotype was recorded many times. The J gene is TRBJ2-3, the V gene TRBV24-1; 11 bases are shared with TRBD2. The CDR3 is made up of 17 amino acids. Germline V gene lookup returns CDR1 KGHDR and CDR2 SFDVKD. The V and J ends lost 2 bases and 2 bases, in that order; junction bases with no gene match: 5. CDR3 residues: CATSDSPGLADTDTQYF. The CDR3 DNA reads TGTGCCACCAGTGATTCCCCGGGACTAGCGGACACAGATACGCAGTATTTT.

This clonotype was counted ten times or more. This chain links TRBV14 with TRBJ1-1, with D hard to call. CDR3 length equals 13 residues. V was trimmed by 0 bases and J by 1 base, leaving 3 bases between them. Germline V CDR1 and CDR2: SGHDN, FVKESK. The CDR3 spells CASSQDQNTEAFF. CDR3 coding DNA: TGTGCCAGCAGCCAAGATCAGAACACTGAAGCTTTCTTT.

In its sample, this clonotype was seen many times. V and J are TRBV7-9 and TRBJ1-1; D is possibly TRBD1 (6 bases). Deletions cut 4 bases from V and 4 bases from J, with 13 bases between. The CDR3 runs to 14 residues. The germline V gene encodes CDR1 SEHNR and CDR2 FQNEAQ (reference sequence). CDR3 nucleotides: TGTGCCAGCAGCTCGAGGGGGTTGGGCACTGAAGCTTTCTTT. Protein sequence: CASSSRGLGTEAFF. Full variable domain (rest looked up from reference TRBV7-9 and TRBJ1-1): DTGVSQNPRHKITKRGQNVTFRCDPISEHNRLYWYRQTLGQGPEFLTYFQNEAQLEKSRLLSDRFSAERPKGSFSTLEIQRTEQGDSAMYLCASSSRGLGTEAFFGQGTRLTVV.

This clonotype was counted many times. The chain couples TRBV20-1 to TRBJ2-7; unclear D gene. The V end was cut by 4 bases, the J end by 3 bases, with 16 bases between. Germline assignment: CDR1 DFQATT and CDR2 SNEGSKA (reference sequence). The length of the CDR3 is 14 residues. The CDR3 nucleotides read TGCAGTGCTATAAAGCCCTCCATATACTACGAGCAGTACGTC. The encoded protein is CSAIKPSIYYEQYV.

This clonotype was observed at least ten times. The chain employs TRBV20-1 and TRBJ1-1; unclear D gene. This CDR3 region has 13 residues. Trimming took 6 bases from V and 4 from J, leaving 15 bases between them. Germline CDR1 and CDR2: DFQATT and SNEGSKA (reference sequence). The CDR3 region has the DNA TGCAGTGCCATCGATCCGCGGGGCACTGAAGCTTTCTTT. It yields the protein CSAIDPRGTEAFF.

The sample holds many counts of this clonotype. The chain uses TRBV7-8 and TRBJ1-2, with 8 bases identical to TRBD1. CDR1 SGHVS and CDR2 FQNEAQ come from the germline V gene. With 1 base clipped from V and 7 bases from J, the junction kept 2 bases outside the gene matches. This CDR3 comprises 13 residues. This CDR3 reads CASSLGQGLGYTF. The DNA for the CDR3 is TGTGCCAGCAGCTTAGGACAGGGGCTTGGCTACACCTTC.

This clonotype was found many times. This rearrangement joins TRBV18 to TRBJ2-7; D not certain. The V end was cut by 6 bases, the J end by 2 bases, with 5 bases between. This CDR3 is 11 amino acids long. Germline V gives CDR1 KGHSH, CDR2 LQKENI. CDR3 loop: CASSATYEQYF. CDR3 nucleotide sequence: TGTGCCAGCTCCGCCACCTACGAGCAGTACTTC.

This clonotype was observed at least ten times. This chain joins TRBV20-1 and TRBJ1-2, with D maybe TRBD1 (5 bases). CDR3 length: 17 residues. Germline CDR1 is DFQATT and CDR2 is SNEGSKA (reference sequence). The V end was cut by 6 bases, the J end by 0 bases, with 23 bases between. The CDR3 DNA reads as TGCAGTGCGACCACCTTTAGCGGACAACTTACTAACTATGGCTACACCTTC. It codes for CSATTFSGQLTNYGYTF.

This clonotype was detected ten times or more. V is TRBV6-5 and J is TRBJ2-7; 7 bases are shared with TRBD1. CDR1 and CDR2 (germline): MNHEY, SVGAGI. J lost 3 bases, V lost 2 bases, and 1 base had no gene match. The length of the CDR3 is 13 residues. CDR3 in DNA: TGTGCCAGCAGTTACCGGGACAGCTACGAGCAGTACTTC. Its translation: CASSYRDSYEQYF.

The V gene is TRBV27, the J gene TRBJ1-5; TRBD1 is a possible D gene (5 bases). The CDR3 length is 12 residues. The V and J ends lost 8 bases and 6 bases respectively, with 11 bases between them. CDR1 is MNHEY and CDR2 is SMNVEV in the germline V gene (reference sequence). The CDR3 loop is CASRAQGQPQHF. The CDR3 DNA sequence: TGTGCCAGCCGCGCCCAGGGTCAGCCCCAGCATTTT.

A few counts support this clonotype. The V and J genes are TRBV9 and TRBJ2-7; D is perhaps TRBD2 (6 bases). The ends were cut back, 4 bases at V and 5 bases at J, with 16 bases in the middle. Germline V gives CDR1 SGDLS, CDR2 YYNGEE. This CDR3 has 14 amino acids. The CDR3 region is CASSPRHGGNEQYF. Written as DNA, the CDR3 is TGTGCCAGCAGCCCTAGACATGGAGGGAACGAGCAGTACTTC.

This clonotype was detected many times. Here the CDR3 DNA reads TGTGCCAGCAGTCCCAGGGTCCCCGGTAGGCAGCTGTTTTTT. Protein sequence: CASSPRVPGRQLFF. The rearrangement joins TRBV27 to TRBJ2-2, with D perhaps matching TRBD1 (5 bases). CDR3 length: 14 residues. Germline V gene sequence: CDR1 MNHEY, CDR2 SMNVEV (reference sequence). The V end was cut by 5 bases, the J end by 12 bases, with 19 bases between.

This clonotype was counted many times. V gene TRBV4-1 combines with J gene TRBJ2-7; 7 nucleotides agree with TRBD1. From germline, CDR1 is MGHRA and CDR2 YSYEKL. This CDR3 is built from 15 residues. V trimming: 3 bases; J trimming: 6 bases; junction bases outside the gene matches: 11. The CDR3 bases are TGCGCCAGCAGCCAGCGTGGGACAGAGACAGGCGAGCAGTACTTC. Its translation: CASSQRGTETGEQYF.

This clonotype was found many times. The rearrangement links TRBV9 to TRBJ2-5; D is tentatively TRBD1 or TRBD2 (5 bases each). CDR1 is SGDLS, CDR2 YYNGEE, per germline. V was clipped by 3 bases and J by 5 bases, with 17 bases between them. The CDR3 contains 15 residues. The CDR3 coding sequence is TGTGCCAGCAGCGCCGGGGACCAACCAGGGGAGACCCAGTACTTC. Translation: CASSAGDQPGETQYF. Combining the CDR3 with reference TRBV9 and TRBJ2-5 gives the whole variable domain DSGVTQTPKHLITATGQRVTLRCSPRSGDLSVYWYQQSLDQGLQFLIQYYNGEERAKGNILERFSAQQFPDLHSELNLSSLELGDSALYFCASSAGDQPGETQYFGPGTRLLVL.